This is a list of T cell receptor beta chains from one sample in a study of OX40 agonist ivuxolimab in advanced cancers. The table came from immunoSEQ multiplex PCR; TCRdb's copy has only in-frame clones and leaves some out. The data contain around 30,000 clones, around 90% of them singletons. The sequenced sample was CD4+ or CD8+ T cells sorted from blood, obtained in a trial of the OX40 agonist ivuxolimab. These receptors were collected from an adult with an advanced solid tumor such as melanoma, head and neck, liver or kidney cancer. The CDR3 runs from the conserved cysteine through the conserved F or W. The order of the fields is CDR3 protein, J gene, clone size, V gene. Size tells how often a clone was seen (once, few, many) or the class of an expanded clone, and some rows leave it out.

CASSRGPYNSPLHF | TRBJ1-6 | NA | TRBV27
CASSQKSNYGYTF | TRBJ1-2 | NA | TRBV5-4
CASSTQAGGLGELFF | TRBJ2-2 | NA | TRBV19
CASSQLGDTEAFF | TRBJ1-1 | NA | TRBV4-3
CASSPRAATYQETQYF | TRBJ2-5 | NA | TRBV18
CASSPPGQTDTQYF | TRBJ2-3 | NA | TRBV6-5
CASRQGANQPQHF | TRBJ1-5 | NA | TRBV6-5
CASSSTDRGSEAFF | TRBJ1-1 | NA | TRBV7-2
CSVGQGSNQPQHF | TRBJ1-5 | NA | TRBV29-1
CASSLFSGPPNQPQHF | TRBJ1-5 | NA | TRBV27
CASSFGQRSTDTQYF | TRBJ2-3 | NA | TRBV6-1
CASSGTATGELFF | TRBJ2-2 | NA | TRBV5-4
CASSVPGSPAGETSEQFF | TRBJ2-1 | NA | TRBV9
CATSDLQRDIQYF | TRBJ2-4 | NA | TRBV28
CASSSIFAWDRAHEQYF | NA | NA | TRBV28
CASSLAGASGNTIYF | TRBJ1-3 | NA | TRBV7-2
CASSRSTVGYGYTF | TRBJ1-2 | NA | TRBV4-3
CASSAGADAEKLFF | TRBJ1-4 | NA | TRBV6-1
CASSQFSGTDTQYF | TRBJ2-3 | NA | TRBV4-3
CASSPDREYEQYF | TRBJ2-7 | NA | TRBV19
CASRPGQNSNYGYTF | TRBJ1-2 | NA | TRBV6-5
CATGGNTEAFF | TRBJ1-1 | NA | TRBV6-5
CASSPEGARQETQYF | TRBJ2-5 | NA | TRBV7-8
CASSVGPIEGATNSPLHF | TRBJ1-6 | NA | TRBV9
CTSIGRVYEQYF | TRBJ2-7 | NA | TRBV14
CASSPGQFRAEAFF | TRBJ1-1 | NA | TRBV28
CASSLRVTGGPRIYEQYF | NA | NA | TRBV27
CASSVTGVTGYTF | TRBJ1-2 | NA | TRBV5-6
CASSFAGSGQPQHF | TRBJ1-5 | NA | TRBV28
CASSIDRDSYNEQFF | TRBJ2-1 | NA | TRBV19
CSARRGQGNEKLFF | TRBJ1-4 | NA | TRBV29-1
CASSYSLASYNEQFF | TRBJ2-1 | NA | TRBV6-6
CSVRGTYQETQYF | TRBJ2-5 | NA | TRBV29-1
CASSPQWGDNYGYTF | TRBJ1-2 | few | TRBV19
CASSRAGGAITGELFF | TRBJ2-2 | NA | TRBV19
CASRSGTGRSEAFF | TRBJ1-1 | NA | TRBV28
CASSLAGPGGYGYTF | TRBJ1-2 | NA | TRBV7-2
CASSPSLEGTEAFF | TRBJ1-1 | NA | TRBV5-1
CAWRKGSGGGETQYF | TRBJ2-5 | NA | TRBV30
CASSLKETQYF | TRBJ2-5 | NA | TRBV7-6
CASSFLSGQETQYF | TRBJ2-5 | NA | TRBV11-1
CASSLGGAAGTQYF | TRBJ2-5 | NA | TRBV5-4
CASSMDRGYGDEQYF | TRBJ2-7 | NA | TRBV19
CASSLAGGNQPQHF | TRBJ1-5 | NA | TRBV5-4
CASPPDRAGNTIYF | TRBJ1-3 | NA | TRBV18
CASSGTGGFTEAFF | TRBJ1-1 | once | TRBV2
CAWAGQGGSPLHF | TRBJ1-6 | NA | TRBV30
CASSPSGVGEQFF | TRBJ2-1 | NA | TRBV6-1
CASSLGNEKLFF | TRBJ1-4 | NA | TRBV11-2
CASSLDSSGANVLTF | TRBJ2-6 | NA | TRBV5-1
CASSQQTGSTDTQYF | TRBJ2-3 | NA | TRBV4-2
CASSSTSGFSYNEQFF | TRBJ2-1 | once | TRBV5-1
CAIRNPTGGQIF | TRBJ1-4 | NA | TRBV10-3
CASTGSAHGYTF | TRBJ1-2 | NA | TRBV5-8
CASGLASGDNQPQHF | TRBJ1-5 | NA | TRBV12-5
CASSLTGGLNTGELFF | TRBJ2-2 | NA | TRBV19
CASSLAGGIEQYF | TRBJ2-7 | NA | TRBV5-6
CASSSGTAGVTQYF | TRBJ2-3 | NA | TRBV7-9
CATAFTSGIFWDTQYF | TRBJ2-3 | NA | TRBV7-9
CASSPRVDRSSGNTIYF | TRBJ1-3 | NA | TRBV4-2